The clone carrying this TCR beta chain is medium-sized (0.01 to 0.1%) by share. The antigen is not known. The data were obtained in a study of T-cell memory formation after mild COVID-19. Study-level results: Day 15 to 85 contractors were CD4/CD8 balanced; later expanders leaned CD4+.

The CDR3 is made up of 10 amino acids. The V gene lost 7 bases and the J gene lost 7 bases, with 6 bases spanning the gap. CDR1 is KGHDR, CDR2 SFDVKD, per germline. TCRdb called the 5' RACE reads again in MiXCR, with one record for every CDR3 protein. The sample includes around 6,700 distinct CDR3 sequences, roughly 63% of them seen just once. This chain uses TRBV24-1 with TRBJ1-1; D call uncertain. The specimen sequenced was PBMCs or a T cell subset sorted from them (not recorded which). This receptor was taken from an adult who had mild COVID-19 (a few samples of this study predate the infection). Cell type and time point are not known. In nucleotides, the CDR3 is TGTGCCACCAGATTCGGTGAAGCTTTCTTT. Residues: CATRFGEAFF.